Presented here are 28 T cell receptor beta chains from one specimen sequenced in a study of shared clonotypes between healthy human individuals. Using immunoSEQ multiplex PCR, the repertoire was profiled, and TCRdb retains in-frame clones only, with some absent. The sample yields roughly 650,000 clones, about 96% seen once. CD45RO-negative cells were positively selected for CCR7, leaving out terminally differentiated effector memory CD45RA+ cells. Input material: naive CD8+ T cells sorted from blood. These receptors originate from a woman in her 30s in good health.

The chain links TRBV19 to TRBJ1-1, with unresolved D. Germline CDR1 reads LNHDA; CDR2 reads SQIVND (reference sequence). V lost 7 bases and J lost 1, with 7 bases in between. The CDR3 contains 12 residues. Here the CDR3 reads CASMEGNTEAFF. CDR3 coding DNA: TGTGCCAGTATGGAGGGGAACACTGAAGCTTTCTTT.

The V gene is TRBV28, the J gene TRBJ1-1; D remains unclear. The V gene's germline CDR1 is MDHEN and CDR2 SYDVKM. V shed 6 bases and J shed 0 bases, with 8 bases lying between them. The CDR3 is 13 residues long. This CDR3 reads CASRGGMNTEAFF. Written as DNA, the CDR3 is TGTGCCAGCAGGGGCGGTATGAACACTGAAGCTTTCTTT.

This clone was counted once. The chain employs TRBV6-6 and TRBJ2-2; TRBD2 aligns across 9 bases. CDR3 size: 15 residues. Germline V gene data show CDR1 as MNHNY and CDR2 as SVGAGI (reference sequence). V shed 5 bases and J 1 base; nucleotides not matched to a gene: 2. The CDR3 loop is CASSETSGNTGELFF. As DNA, the CDR3 is TGTGCCAGCAGTGAGACTAGCGGGAACACCGGGGAGCTGTTTTTT.

This clone has just a few counts. Additional DNA sequences in this sample encode the identical CDR3. The chain joins TRBV7-9 to TRBJ2-7, with D hard to call. CDR1 and CDR2 from the germline V gene are SEHNR and FQNEAQ (reference sequence). The CDR3 runs to 11 residues. Trimming stripped 3 bases from V and 3 bases from J, with 3 bases between. CDR3 sequence reads: CASSFDYEQYF. The DNA of the CDR3 is TGTGCCAGCAGCTTCGACTACGAGCAGTACTTC.

About this clone itself: The same CDR3 also results from other DNA sequences found in this sample. This CDR3 reads CASSLSYSYEQYF. The CDR3 DNA is TGTGCCAGCAGTTTGTCTTACTCCTACGAGCAGTACTTC. The chain has TRBV27 and TRBJ2-7; D is undetermined. The CDR3 totals 13 residues. Germline CDR1 and CDR2: MNHEY and SMNVEV (reference sequence). Trimming cost V 3 bases and J 0 bases, with 6 bases left between them.

The chain uses TRBV2 and TRBJ2-5; D might be TRBD1 or TRBD2, each matching 6 bases. The assigned J gene may be wrong: the sequence end matches TRBJ2-7 better. The V gene's germline CDR1 is SNHLY and CDR2 FYNNEI. This CDR3 has 12 residues. As DNA, the CDR3 is TGTGCCAGCATGAGGGGGGCCTACGAGCAGTACTTC. The encoded protein is CASMRGAYEQYF.

This chain uses TRBV6-5 with TRBJ2-1, with 10 positions matching TRBD1. Germline assignment: CDR1 MNHEY and CDR2 SVGAGI. The CDR3 runs to 16 residues. V lost 4 bases and J lost 0; bases outside the gene matches: 3. In nucleotides, the CDR3 is TGTGCCAGCAGTTGGGGACAGGGGAGCTCCTACAATGAGCAGTTCTTC. Its translation is CASSWGQGSSYNEQFF.

The chain recombines TRBV6-5 with TRBJ1-1; TRBD1 matches at 7 bases. V gave up 4 bases and J gave up 6 bases; unmatched junction bases: 8. The CDR3 loop spans 14 amino acids. Germline V lookup: CDR1 MNHEY, CDR2 SVGAGI. The DNA for the CDR3 is TGTGCCAGCAGTTCCCTGACAGGGATCCCTGAAGCTTTCTTT. Its translation is CASSSLTGIPEAFF.

V usage is TRBV29-1 and J usage is TRBJ2-5; D is ambiguous. The ends were cut back, 1 base at V and 1 base at J, with 10 bases in the middle. This CDR3 region has 14 residues. Germline loops: CDR1 SQVTM, CDR2 ANQGSEA. The CDR3 spells CSVEGLRRQETQYF. The CDR3 DNA is TGCAGCGTTGAAGGTCTACGGCGCCAAGAGACCCAGTACTTC.

The chain links TRBV13 to TRBJ2-1; TRBD2 is a possible D gene (6 bases). Per germline, CDR1 PRHDT and CDR2 FYEKMQ (reference sequence). CDR3 length: 17 amino acids. V was clipped by 4 bases and J by 0 bases, with 16 bases between them. For the CDR3, the DNA is TGTGCCAGCAGCTCCTTACTAGCTTCTAGCTCCTACAATGAGCAGTTCTTC. Translating it yields CASSSLLASSSYNEQFF.

The V gene is TRBV13, the J gene TRBJ2-1; TRBD2 agrees at 10 bases. The V segment lost 5 bases and the J segment 5 bases; nucleotides outside the gene matches: 6. Per germline, CDR1 PRHDT and CDR2 FYEKMQ (reference sequence). This CDR3 region has 15 residues. Here the CDR3 DNA reads TGTGCCAGCAGCGGGGGACTAGCGATAAACAATGAGCAGTTCTTC. It translates to CASSGGLAINNEQFF.

V and J are TRBV28 and TRBJ2-7; D remains ambiguous. V lost 3 bases and J lost 7, with 7 bases in between. The CDR3 covers 11 residues. The germline gives CDR1 MDHEN, CDR2 SYDVKM. CDR3 protein: CASSFSREQYF. CDR3 sequence (DNA): TGTGCCAGCAGTTTCTCCCGGGAGCAGTACTTC.

CDR3 in DNA: TGTGCCAGCAGCAAAGAAGCGGGGGTCCAAGAGACCCAGTACTTC. Protein sequence: CASSKEAGVQETQYF. The rearrangement joins TRBV21-1 to TRBJ2-5; TRBD2 is the table's D call and was not checked against the DNA. TRBV21-1 is listed as a pseudogene. CDR3 size: 15 residues.

V usage is TRBV9 and J usage is TRBJ2-1; 9 nucleotides agree with TRBD2. The CDR3 has 16 amino acids. V lost 0 bases to trimming and J lost 7 bases; unmatched junction nucleotides: 8. The V gene's germline CDR1 is SGDLS and CDR2 YYNGEE. The CDR3 loop is CASSVDVAGAGNEQFF. CDR3 bases: TGTGCCAGCAGCGTAGACGTAGCGGGAGCGGGTAATGAGCAGTTCTTC.

This chain joins TRBV5-6 and TRBJ2-1; possible D gene TRBD2, 6 bases. V lost 5 bases, J lost 8 bases, and 11 bases lay in between. Germline-derived CDR1 and CDR2 are SGHDT and YYEEEE. The CDR3 has 12 amino acids. The CDR3 nucleotides read TGTGCCAGCAGGAACTCGGGGGATGAGCAGTTCTTC. This codes for CASRNSGDEQFF.

The chain employs TRBV19 and TRBJ2-7; 11 nucleotides match TRBD2. J gave up 3 bases and V 3 bases, and 4 bases lay outside the gene matches. The germline gives CDR1 LNHDA, CDR2 SQIVND (reference sequence). This CDR3 contains 15 residues. The CDR3 DNA reads TGTGCCAGTAGTATGGCTAGCGGGAGGTACTACGAGCAGTACTTC. As protein: CASSMASGRYYEQYF.

V and J are TRBV13 and TRBJ2-1; 8 bases are shared with TRBD2. The CDR3 is 15 amino acids. CDR1 and CDR2 from the germline V gene are PRHDT and FYEKMQ (reference sequence). Trimming cost V 4 bases and J 12 bases; bases outside gene matches: 14. This CDR3 is CASSYRLARRVGQFF. For the CDR3, the DNA is TGTGCCAGCAGCTACAGACTAGCGCGCCGCGTCGGGCAGTTCTTC. The variable domain in full, completed from reference TRBV13 and TRBJ2-1, reads AAGVIQSPRHLIKEKRETATLKCYPIPRHDTVYWYQQGPGQDPQFLISFYEKMQSDKGSIPDRFSAQQFSDYHSELNMSSLELGDSALYFCASSYRLARRVGQFFGPGTRLTVL.

The chain combines TRBV6-6 with TRBJ1-1; 8 nucleotides match TRBD1. This CDR3 region has 13 residues. V trimming: 6 bases; J trimming: 4 bases; junction bases outside the gene matches: 4. Germline lookup yields CDR1 MNHNY and CDR2 SVGAGI (reference sequence). The CDR3 coding sequence is TGTGCCAGCAGGTCTACAGGGGGCACTGAAGCTTTCTTT. It translates to CASRSTGGTEAFF.

The chain is built from TRBV5-1 and TRBJ1-1; D is possibly TRBD1 (6 bases). This CDR3 has 13 amino acids. The V gene's germline CDR1 is SGHRS and CDR2 YFSETQ. Trimming left V 4 bases short and J 8 bases short, with 15 bases between. DNA of the CDR3: TGCGCCAGCAGCCCCCGGGGGCACGACGAAGCTTTCTTT. It specifies CASSPRGHDEAFF.

The chain carries TRBV5-4 and TRBJ2-1; D is unresolved. Looked up from germline, CDR1 is SGHNT and CDR2 is YYREEE (reference sequence). With 4 bases removed from V and 5 bases from J, the gap between germline ends came to 10 bases. This CDR3 has 13 residues. This CDR3 reads CASSGGYHNEQFF. CDR3 DNA sequence: TGTGCCAGCAGCGGCGGTTATCACAATGAGCAGTTCTTC.

This sequence joins TRBV2 and TRBJ1-2; D possibly corresponds to TRBD1 (6 bases). The germline gives CDR1 SNHLY, CDR2 FYNNEI. V shed 5 bases and J shed 4 bases, with 14 bases lying between them. The CDR3 loop spans 14 amino acids. CDR3 protein: CASSPGTFLYGYTF. The CDR3 nucleotides are TGTGCCAGCAGTCCCGGGACATTTCTCTATGGCTACACCTTC. Looking up the rest from reference TRBV2 and TRBJ1-2 gives the full variable domain: EPEVTQTPSHQVTQMGQEVILRCVPISNHLYFYWYRQILGQKVEFLVSFYNNEISEKSEIFDDQFSVERPDGSNFTLKIRSTKLEDSAMYFCASSPGTFLYGYTFGSGTRLTVV.

The chain uses TRBV4-1 and TRBJ2-7; D remains unclear. The length of the CDR3 is 11 residues. Germline assignment: CDR1 MGHRA and CDR2 YSYEKL. Trimming removed 8 bases from V and 0 bases from J, with 5 bases in between. CDR3 protein: CASSGSYEQYF. The DNA for the CDR3 is TGCGCCAGCTCCGGCTCCTACGAGCAGTACTTC.

This chain connects TRBV7-8 to TRBJ2-1; a weak D match, TRBD2 (6 bases). V lost 5 bases and J 7 bases, leaving 12 bases between the germline ends. CDR1 SGHVS and CDR2 FQNEAQ come from the germline V gene. CDR3 size: 13 residues. CDR3 nucleotide sequence: TGTGCCAGCAGCGATGGGACTGTAAATGAGCAGTTCTTC. Translation: CASSDGTVNEQFF.

The chain recombines TRBV9 with TRBJ2-3; possibly TRBD2 for D (5 bases). V was cut by 3 bases and J by 4 bases, with 15 bases left in between. The CDR3 sequence is 15 residues long. The V gene's germline CDR1 is SGDLS and CDR2 YYNGEE. The CDR3 here is CASSAPEDVADTQYF. CDR3 nucleotide sequence: TGTGCCAGCAGCGCCCCGGAGGACGTAGCAGATACGCAGTATTTT. Full variable domain (rest looked up from reference TRBV9 and TRBJ2-3): DSGVTQTPKHLITATGQRVTLRCSPRSGDLSVYWYQQSLDQGLQFLIQYYNGEERAKGNILERFSAQQFPDLHSELNLSSLELGDSALYFCASSAPEDVADTQYFGPGTRLTVL.

V usage is TRBV7-8 and J usage is TRBJ2-5, with D possibly called TRBD1 or TRBD2 (5 bases each). The CDR3 contains 14 residues. Trimming pared 4 bases from V and 0 bases from J, leaving 9 bases between. Germline CDR1 and CDR2: SGHVS and FQNEAQ. The CDR3 sequence is CASSSPGHQETQYF. The CDR3 DNA is TGTGCCAGCAGCTCACCGGGACACCAAGAGACCCAGTACTTC.

This sequence joins TRBV15 and TRBJ1-1, with D possibly TRBD1 on 5 matching bases. The CDR3 sequence is 15 residues long. The germline V gene has CDR1 LNHNV and CDR2 YYDKDF (reference sequence). V was clipped by 1 base and J by 3 bases, with 12 bases between them. The CDR3 here is CATSRGRGRYTEAFF. The CDR3 bases are TGTGCCACCAGCAGAGGAAGGGGAAGATACACTGAAGCTTTCTTT.

This rearrangement joins TRBV28 to TRBJ2-3, with 9 bases lining up with TRBD2. Losses at the gene ends were 6 bases for V and 0 bases for J; bases not matched to a gene: 4. Germline loops: CDR1 MDHEN, CDR2 SYDVKM. The CDR3 is made up of 15 amino acids. In nucleotides, the CDR3 is TGTGCCAGCAGCGGACTAGCGTACAGCACAGATACGCAGTATTTT. Its protein is CASSGLAYSTDTQYF.

In regard to this clone: The sample contains more than one DNA sequence encoding this CDR3. The chain combines TRBV28 with TRBJ1-5, with D unresolved. From germline, CDR1 is MDHEN and CDR2 SYDVKM. V dropped 3 bases and J dropped 0 bases, with 6 bases sitting between them. The CDR3 totals 14 residues. In DNA, the CDR3 is TGTGCCAGCAGTTTTCCCGGTAGCAATCAGCCCCAGCATTTT. Protein product: CASSFPGSNQPQHF.